The table lists the clone carrying this T cell receptor beta chain with many counts. For TCRbeta, the library was prepared with unique molecular identifiers. Each CDR3 protein is one row after TCRdb ran MiXCR on the PCR reads. The data contain around 600,000 distinct CDR3 sequences, about 10% of them seen just once; the ten biggest clones take up roughly 4%. These data belong to a study of T-cell reconstitution after alpha-beta-depleted transplantation in children. The sample here was PBMCs from the stem cell graft donor, taken from the stem cell graft. This sequence originates from a human donor who donated a stem cell graft to a child with acute myeloid leukemia.

The DNA for the CDR3 is TGCAGCGTTGTGGTTACTGAAGCTTTCTTT. It yields the protein CSVVVTEAFF. The chain is built from TRBV29-1 and TRBJ1-1; D is ambiguous. CDR1 and CDR2 from the germline V gene are SQVTM and ANQGSEA. Between the trimmed V and J ends, which lost 4 bases and 5 bases, there was a span of 5 bases. CDR3 length: 10 amino acids.